The 27 T cell receptor beta chains below come from one sample, sequenced in a study of T cells after yellow fever vaccination. Each CDR3 protein gets one entry after TCRdb re-called the 5' RACE reads with MiXCR. In the table there are 500,000 to 700,000 distinct CDR3 sequences, about 19% of which are singletons. This material consisted of PBMCs, taken 15 days after the yellow fever booster vaccination. Receptor source: a man aged 30 to 39 who received the YFV17D yellow fever vaccine.

This chain connects TRBV7-8 to TRBJ2-3; D gene ambiguous. Germline CDR1 SGHVS, CDR2 FQNEAQ. V was clipped by 0 bases and J by 2 bases, with 9 bases between them. This CDR3 contains 15 residues. The CDR3 bases are TGTGCCAGCAGCTTAGCGCTGGGCAACACAGATACGCAGTATTTT. Translated, it gives CASSLALGNTDTQYF.

The rearrangement joins TRBV29-1 to TRBJ2-1; possibly TRBD1 or TRBD2 for D (5 bases each). The V gene lost 6 bases and the J gene lost 4 bases, with 16 bases spanning the gap. CDR1 and CDR2 from the germline V gene are SQVTM and ANQGSEA. The CDR3 has 14 residues. In DNA, the CDR3 is TGCAGCGTCAAGTACCGGGGCGGTTACAATGAGCAGTTCTTC. Translated, it gives CSVKYRGGYNEQFF.

This chain connects TRBV20-1 to TRBJ2-3; no clear D. The CDR3 sequence is 13 residues long. Germline CDR1 and CDR2: DFQATT and SNEGSKA (reference sequence). Trimming removed 3 bases at V and 4 bases at J, with 11 bases between. The CDR3 sequence is CSARNSQADTQYF. DNA for the CDR3: TGCAGTGCTAGGAATTCGCAGGCAGATACGCAGTATTTT.

The rearrangement links TRBV7-2 to TRBJ2-3; D remains ambiguous. The CDR3 has 11 residues. Germline V CDR1 and CDR2: SGHTA, FQGNSA. The germline V and J ends were trimmed by 5 bases and 5 bases, with 5 bases remaining between them. CDR3 DNA sequence: TGTGCCAGCAGCCACTTAGATACGCAGTATTTT. As protein: CASSHLDTQYF.

This chain uses TRBV28 with TRBJ2-2; D remains ambiguous. Trimming left V 7 bases short and J 0 bases short, with 15 bases between. Looked up from germline, CDR1 is MDHEN and CDR2 is SYDVKM. The CDR3 totals 16 residues. The chain's CDR3 is CASTRAASSNTGELFF. CDR3 DNA: TGTGCCAGCACCCGGGCAGCGTCTTCGAACACCGGGGAGCTGTTTTTT.

As concerns this clonotype: The junction shows a germline mismatch at one end, possibly a read error. The V and J genes are TRBV12-3 or TRBV12-4 and TRBJ2-7; D possibly corresponds to TRBD2 (6 bases). The CDR3 totals 12 residues. CDR3 DNA: TGTGCCAGCAGCTTAGGGGCGGGACCAGGAAACTTC. Its translation: CASSLGAGPGNF.

The chain carries TRBV24-1 and TRBJ2-3; possible D gene TRBD2, 6 bases. Trimming took off 9 bases at V and 2 bases at J, with 11 bases between the two ends. The CDR3 is made up of 13 amino acids. Per germline, CDR1 KGHDR and CDR2 SFDVKD. CDR3 protein: CATGGGSTDTQYF. CDR3 DNA sequence: TGTGCCACCGGAGGAGGGTCCACAGATACGCAGTATTTT.

The chain links TRBV7-2 to TRBJ2-5, with 11 bases identical to TRBD2. The CDR3 extends over 14 amino acids. CDR1 is SGHTA, CDR2 FQGNSA, per germline. J gave up 7 bases and V 5 bases, and 6 bases lay outside the gene matches. CDR3 protein: CASSQGTSGMTQYF. For the CDR3, the DNA is TGTGCCAGCAGCCAAGGGACTAGCGGCATGACCCAGTACTTC.

This clonotype showed up just a few times. The rearrangement uses TRBV25-1 and TRBJ2-1; 11 bases match TRBD2. The CDR3 has 16 amino acids. V lost 6 bases, J lost 3 bases, and 7 bases stayed unmatched. Germline V CDR1 and CDR2: MGHDK, SYGVNS. The CDR3 sequence is CASRKTSGRGYNEQFF. The CDR3 DNA follows: TGTGCCAGCAGGAAAACTAGCGGGAGAGGCTACAATGAGCAGTTCTTC.

This clonotype was seen only a few times. The chain carries TRBV24-1 and TRBJ2-1; a weak D match, TRBD2 (6 bases). V lost 0 bases to trimming and J lost 7 bases, with 12 bases between them. This CDR3 spans 15 amino acids. CDR1 and CDR2 (germline): KGHDR, SFDVKD. The CDR3 sequence: CATSDLGEALNEQFF. CDR3 coding DNA: TGTGCCACCAGTGATTTGGGGGAGGCGCTGAATGAGCAGTTCTTC.

There are a few counts of this clonotype. The chain uses TRBV20-1 and TRBJ2-1, with D hard to call. The CDR3 is 14 residues long. Germline lookup yields CDR1 DFQATT and CDR2 SNEGSKA (reference sequence). V was trimmed by 4 bases and J by 5 bases, leaving 15 bases between them. In DNA, the CDR3 is TGCAGTGCTAAGAGGTCAGAACTAAACAATGAGCAGTTCTTC. Translating gives CSAKRSELNNEQFF.

The chain is built from TRBV12-3 or TRBV12-4 and TRBJ1-2; unclear D gene. The V end lost 4 bases, the J end lost 7 bases, and 10 bases lay between the germline ends. The CDR3 is made up of 12 amino acids. CDR3 DNA: TGTGCCAGCAGTTCCCCGCCCAGTGGCTACACCTTC. As protein: CASSSPPSGYTF.

In its sample, this clonotype was seen a few times. V usage is TRBV6-5 and J usage is TRBJ2-7; 10 bases agree with TRBD1. The CDR3 covers 15 residues. CDR1 and CDR2 (germline): MNHEY, SVGAGI. V lost 0 bases to trimming and J lost 7 bases; unmatched junction nucleotides: 6. DNA for the CDR3: TGTGCCAGCAGTTACTCTGGGACAGGGGCCCAAGAGCAGTACTTC. It is translated as CASSYSGTGAQEQYF.

V usage is TRBV3-1 and J usage is TRBJ2-7; possible D gene TRBD2, 6 bases. Germline V CDR1 and CDR2: LGHDT, YNNKEL (reference sequence). V lost 5 bases to trimming and J lost 0 bases, with 17 bases between them. The CDR3 is 16 residues long. DNA of the CDR3: TGTGCCAGCAGCAAACTTGCGGGACTCCTCTCCTACGAGCAGTACTTC. Translated: CASSKLAGLLSYEQYF.

V and J are TRBV18 and TRBJ1-1; unclear D gene. The CDR3 loop spans 13 amino acids. CDR1 KGHSH and CDR2 LQKENI come from the germline V gene. V was pared by 2 bases and J by 1 base, with 5 bases between. The CDR3 coding sequence is TGTGCCAGCTCACCAGACGCGAACACTGAAGCTTTCTTT. It specifies CASSPDANTEAFF.

V and J are TRBV20-1 and TRBJ2-1, with 7 bases fitting TRBD2. Trimming took 5 bases from V and 5 from J; bases not matched to a gene: 6. The CDR3 is 13 amino acids. CDR1 DFQATT and CDR2 SNEGSKA come from the germline V gene (reference sequence). CDR3 nucleotides: TGCAGTGCTGAAAGCGGGATGAACAATGAGCAGTTCTTC. It is translated as CSAESGMNNEQFF.

In this sample, this clonotype turned up a few times. The V and J genes are TRBV6-1 and TRBJ2-1; 11 bases are a match to TRBD2. CDR1 is MNHNS and CDR2 is SASEGT in the germline V gene. CDR3 length equals 16 residues. Trimming took 4 bases from V and 2 from J; bases not matched to a gene: 4. The CDR3, as DNA: TGTGCCAGCAGTGTAGTAGCGGGAGGGCCCTACAATGAGCAGTTCTTC. Protein product: CASSVVAGGPYNEQFF.

The gene calls are TRBV9 and TRBJ2-2; 11 bases agree with TRBD2. The J segment lost 6 bases and the V segment lost 3 bases, leaving 7 bases of the junction unmatched. Germline V gene lookup returns CDR1 SGDLS and CDR2 YYNGEE. The CDR3 length is 16 residues. Written as DNA, the CDR3 is TGTGCCAGCAGCGGGAATAGCGGGAGGGTCCCCGGGGAGCTGTTTTTT. Protein product: CASSGNSGRVPGELFF.

This rearrangement joins TRBV6-1 to TRBJ2-7; D may be TRBD1 (5 bases). Germline V gene lookup returns CDR1 MNHNS and CDR2 SASEGT. Trimming shortened V by 6 bases and J by 2 bases, and 14 bases separated the two germline ends. This CDR3 is 14 amino acids long. For the CDR3, the DNA is TGTGCCAGCAGGCGGCACCAGGGTCCCTACGAGCAGTACTTC. Residues: CASRRHQGPYEQYF.

This chain connects TRBV9 to TRBJ2-5, with 8 bases matching TRBD1. Germline assignment: CDR1 SGDLS and CDR2 YYNGEE. The CDR3 has 17 amino acids. The junction had 12 bases not matched to a gene; V was cut back by 0 bases and J by 5 bases. For the CDR3, the DNA is TGTGCCAGCAGCGTAGAGGGAAACAGGGGGGATTGGGAGACCCAGTACTTC. Translated, it gives CASSVEGNRGDWETQYF.

V gene TRBV20-1 combines with J gene TRBJ2-7; D unclear. The V end lost 5 bases, the J end lost 1 base, and 12 bases lay between the germline ends. Germline V gene data show CDR1 as DFQATT and CDR2 as SNEGSKA (reference sequence). CDR3 length: 13 residues. The CDR3 DNA reads TGCAGTGCTCTTGATTCCGTGTCCTACGAGCAGTACTTC. Translated, it gives CSALDSVSYEQYF.

This clonotype turned up a few times. CDR3 DNA: TGTGCCAGCAGCTTAGTAGCTACTGACACAGATACGCAGTATTTT. Translated, it gives CASSLVATDTDTQYF. The rearrangement links TRBV7-2 to TRBJ2-3; D remains unclear. Trimming removed 1 base from V and 2 bases from J, with 10 bases in between. Germline CDR1 is SGHTA and CDR2 is FQGNSA. There are 15 residues in the CDR3.

This clonotype has only a few counts. The chain has TRBV7-2 and TRBJ2-7; D remains ambiguous. This CDR3 has 15 residues. The V and J ends lost 0 bases and 3 bases respectively, with 12 bases between them. Germline V gives CDR1 SGHTA, CDR2 FQGNSA. The CDR3 loop is CASSLAGSVYYEQYF. The CDR3 nucleotides are TGTGCCAGCAGCTTAGCGGGAAGCGTGTACTACGAGCAGTACTTC.

Notes on this clonotype: The junction departs from germline at one end; a sequencing error may be responsible. This chain connects TRBV5-1 to TRBJ2-5; no firm D call. The CDR3 has 13 amino acids. CDR1 and CDR2 from the germline V gene are SGHRS and YFSETQ. The CDR3 here is CASTLTRRETQYF. The DNA for the CDR3 is TGCGCCAGCACCTTGACACGACGCGAGACCCAGTACTTC.

The chain links TRBV20-1 to TRBJ2-7, with unresolved D. CDR1 is DFQATT and CDR2 is SNEGSKA in the germline V gene (reference sequence). The V end was cut by 3 bases, the J end by 4 bases, with 10 bases between. This CDR3 has 12 amino acids. The DNA for the CDR3 is TGCAGTGCTAGTACGGCAGATTACGAGCAGTACTTC. Translating it yields CSASTADYEQYF.

CDR3 region: CSVLNNYGYTF. The CDR3 DNA is TGCAGCGTTTTGAATAACTATGGCTACACCTTC. The V gene is TRBV29-1, the J gene TRBJ1-2; D remains unclear. The V end lost 5 bases, the J end lost 1 base, and 5 bases lay between the germline ends. CDR1 is SQVTM, CDR2 ANQGSEA, per germline. This CDR3 has 11 amino acids.

In its sample, this clonotype was seen many times. The chain combines TRBV20-1 with TRBJ2-3; D is uncertain. The V gene's germline CDR1 is DFQATT and CDR2 SNEGSKA (reference sequence). The V and J ends lost 4 bases and 0 bases respectively, with 5 bases between them. The CDR3 length is 12 residues. The CDR3 sequence is CSAIISTDTQYF. CDR3 DNA: TGCAGTGCTATCATAAGCACAGATACGCAGTATTTT.